This T cell receptor (beta chain) was captured in a study of T cell responses to AZD1222 COVID-19 vaccine. Study-wide background: Doses given second, at about 4 or about 12 weeks, were pooled. The study, taken as a whole, reports: A rise in Spike-specific TCR breadth and depth followed two AZD1222 doses.

Produced via immunoSEQ multiplex PCR; TCRdb's table is partial and in-frame only. The sample records some 90,000 clones, about 88% being singletons. Details on this clone: Its antigen is as yet unknown.

Germline CDR1 is SGHTA and CDR2 is FQGNSA. The CDR3 runs to 14 residues. Losses at the gene ends were 2 bases for V and 11 bases for J; bases not matched to a gene: 8. The TCR originated in an adult in good health. The specimen was peripheral blood, collected on day 0 of AZD1222 vaccination. The chain combines TRBV7-2 with TRBJ2-1, with 8 bases identical to TRBD2. The DNA of the CDR3 is TGTGCCAGCAGCTTATTTATTAGCGGGGTACAGCAGTTCTTC. This sequence encodes CASSLFISGVQQFF.